Below, 26 T cell receptor beta chains from the same sample are listed, as sequenced in a study of blood T cell repertoires in COVID-19. This table comes from immunoSEQ multiplex PCR, and its TCRdb copy is limited to in-frame clones, with some not included. The sample lists fewer than 85,000 clones; 82% were seen once. Material for sequencing was peripheral blood. The receptors shown here come from a human donor in a cohort sampled during active COVID-19.

The chain recombines TRBV5-6 with TRBJ1-2; maybe TRBD1 (5 bases). The V end lost 1 base, the J end lost 4 bases, and 8 bases lay between the germline ends. Germline V CDR1 and CDR2: SGHDT, YYEEEE. The CDR3 is 13 residues long. CDR3 residues: CASSLRQIYGYTF. The CDR3 DNA sequence: TGTGCCAGCAGCTTGAGACAGATCTATGGCTACACCTTC. The full variable domain, its missing parts supplied by reference TRBV5-6 and TRBJ1-2, is DAGVTQSPTHLIKTRGQQVTLRCSPKSGHDTVSWYQQALGQGPQFIFQYYEEEERQRGNFPDRFSGHQFPNYSSELNVNALLLGDSALYLCASSLRQIYGYTFGSGTRLTVV.

The chain uses TRBV5-1 and TRBJ1-3; D remains unclear. This CDR3 is 13 amino acids long. Germline CDR1 is SGHRS and CDR2 is YFSETQ. Trimming stripped 4 bases from V and 7 bases from J, with 12 bases between. The CDR3 region is CASSRGSLNTIYF. The CDR3 DNA is TGCGCCAGCAGCCGGGGAAGTCTTAACACCATATATTTT.

The chain employs TRBV7-3 and TRBJ2-2, with no clear D. With 3 bases removed from V and 6 bases from J, the gap between germline ends came to 11 bases. This CDR3 is 14 amino acids long. Germline V CDR1 and CDR2: SGHTA, FQGTGA. The CDR3 is CASSFSHQAGELFF. CDR3 in DNA: TGTGCCAGCAGCTTTAGTCACCAGGCCGGGGAGCTGTTTTTT.

V gene TRBV12-5 combines with J gene TRBJ2-4; TRBD2 might be the D (5 bases). The germline CDR1 and CDR2 sequences are LGHNT and FRNRAP. The CDR3 has 17 amino acids. Trimming shortened V by 1 base and J by 6 bases, and 19 bases separated the two germline ends. The CDR3 DNA is TGTGCTAGTGGTTTGGCAGCTAGCTCTTCTGCTGGAAACATTCAGTACTTC. Translated, it gives CASGLAASSSAGNIQYF.

J is TRBJ2-7 and V is TRBV5-1; no clear D gene. CDR1 and CDR2 from the germline V gene are SGHRS and YFSETQ. Trimming stripped 0 bases from V and 2 bases from J, with 9 bases between. The CDR3 runs to 14 residues. The CDR3 reads CASSLVPGPYEQYF. The CDR3 nucleotides read TGCGCCAGCAGCTTGGTTCCAGGCCCCTACGAGCAGTACTTC.

This chain links TRBV28 with TRBJ2-7; D is unclear. Germline CDR1 reads MDHEN; CDR2 reads SYDVKM. The CDR3 runs 13 residues. V was clipped by 6 bases and J by 1 base, with 10 bases between them. CDR3 in DNA: TGTGCCAGCAGCCTCAGTACGTCCTACGAGCAGTACTTC. Protein product: CASSLSTSYEQYF.

This chain joins TRBV7-2 and TRBJ2-7; TRBD2 matches at 10 bases. The CDR3 has 16 amino acids. V lost 3 bases to trimming and J lost 0 bases; unmatched junction nucleotides: 5. CDR1 is SGHTA, CDR2 FQGNSA, per germline. This CDR3 reads CASSFGRTSGSYEQYF. The CDR3 bases are TGTGCCAGCAGCTTCGGCCGGACTAGCGGCTCCTACGAGCAGTACTTC. The whole variable domain, remainder taken from reference TRBV7-2 and TRBJ2-7, is GAGVSQSPSNKVTEKGKDVELRCDPISGHTALYWYRQSLGQGLEFLIYFQGNSAPDKSGLPSDRFSAERTGGSVSTLTIQRTQQEDSAVYLCASSFGRTSGSYEQYFGPGTRLTVT.

The rearrangement links TRBV24-1 to TRBJ1-2, with TRBD1 identical over 7 bases. V trimming: 9 bases; J trimming: 4 bases; junction bases outside the gene matches: 7. CDR3 length: 13 amino acids. Germline-derived CDR1 and CDR2 are KGHDR and SFDVKD. CDR3 protein: CATSGGDSYGYTF. The CDR3 DNA reads TGTGCCACCTCGGGGGGGGACAGCTATGGCTACACCTTC.

The J gene is TRBJ1-1, the V gene TRBV3-1 (or the pseudogene TRBV3-2); D not resolved. The V gene's germline CDR1 is LGHDT and CDR2 YNNKEL (reference sequence). The CDR3 loop spans 16 amino acids. Trimming took 0 bases from V and 1 from J, leaving 12 bases between them. The CDR3 protein is CASSQDPDWENTEAFF. In DNA, the CDR3 is TGTGCCAGCAGCCAAGATCCGGACTGGGAGAACACTGAAGCTTTCTTT.

This chain uses TRBV7-9 with TRBJ2-7, with TRBD2 identical over 12 bases. With V trimmed by 5 bases and J by 2 bases, 4 bases remained unmatched. The CDR3 is made up of 15 amino acids. CDR1 and CDR2 from the germline V gene are SEHNR and FQNEAQ (reference sequence). The CDR3 DNA sequence: TGTGCCAGCAGCCCTAGCGGGGGGGAAACCTACGAGCAGTACTTC. This encodes CASSPSGGETYEQYF. Variable domain in full (rest from reference TRBV7-9 and TRBJ2-7): DTGVSQNPRHKITKRGQNVTFRCDPISEHNRLYWYRQTLGQGPEFLTYFQNEAQLEKSRLLSDRFSAERPKGSFSTLEIQRTEQGDSAMYLCASSPSGGETYEQYFGPGTRLTVT.

The chain has TRBV4-2 and TRBJ2-1; the match to TRBD2 covers 8 bases. The V segment lost 3 bases and the J segment 4 bases; nucleotides outside the gene matches: 8. CDR3 size: 16 residues. Germline V gene sequence: CDR1 LGHNA, CDR2 YNFKEQ. CDR3 loop: CASSQGAGGLYNEQFF. The CDR3 bases are TGTGCCAGCAGCCAGGGGGCGGGGGGCCTATACAATGAGCAGTTCTTC.

This clone occurred a few times. The chain uses TRBV27 and TRBJ1-2, with D perhaps matching TRBD1 (6 bases). Germline V gives CDR1 MNHEY, CDR2 SMNVEV (reference sequence). With 4 bases removed from V and 6 bases from J, the gap between germline ends came to 18 bases. The CDR3 runs to 15 residues. DNA of the CDR3: TGTGCCAGCAGTTCCATGTCCGGGACAAGCAATGGCTACACCTTC. Protein product: CASSSMSGTSNGYTF.

The chain couples TRBV27 to TRBJ1-1; unclear D gene. The ends were cut back, 2 bases at V and 0 bases at J, with 7 bases in the middle. The CDR3 has 14 amino acids. Per germline, CDR1 MNHEY and CDR2 SMNVEV (reference sequence). CDR3 DNA: TGTGCCAGCAGTTTAGAGGGAATGAACACTGAAGCTTTCTTT. Translating gives CASSLEGMNTEAFF.

The table lists this clone with a few counts. CDR3 amino acids: CASSVIGQGSTDTQYF. The CDR3 nucleotides are TGTGCCAGCAGTGTTATTGGACAGGGCAGCACAGATACGCAGTATTTT. The rearrangement joins TRBV6-4 to TRBJ2-3, with 8 positions matching TRBD1. Germline CDR1 and CDR2: MRHNA and SNTAGT. V lost 4 bases, J lost 0 bases, and 6 bases stayed unmatched. The CDR3 spans 16 residues.

The V gene is TRBV4-2, the J gene TRBJ1-6; no firm D call. The germline V and J ends were trimmed by 1 base and 3 bases, with 7 bases remaining between them. This CDR3 spans 15 amino acids. Germline loops: CDR1 LGHNA, CDR2 YNFKEQ. The CDR3 is CASSQGQFYNSPLHF. CDR3 in DNA: TGTGCCAGCAGCCAAGGCCAGTTCTATAATTCACCCCTCCACTTT.

The chain is built from TRBV5-1 and TRBJ1-5; the D is unclear. V lost 4 bases, J lost 2 bases, and 13 bases lay in between. The V gene's germline CDR1 is SGHRS and CDR2 YFSETQ. This CDR3 is 15 amino acids long. The CDR3 loop is CASSPFGQGNQPQHF. In nucleotides, the CDR3 is TGCGCCAGCAGCCCCTTTGGGCAGGGCAATCAGCCCCAGCATTTT. Together with reference TRBV5-1 and TRBJ1-5, the CDR3 gives the full variable domain: KAGVTQTPRYLIKTRGQQVTLSCSPISGHRSVSWYQQTPGQGLQFLFEYFSETQRNKGNFPGRFSGRQFSNSRSEMNVSTLELGDSALYLCASSPFGQGNQPQHFGDGTRLSIL.

The chain is built from TRBV4-1 and TRBJ2-7; 11 bases agree with TRBD1. The V and J ends lost 1 base and 7 bases, in that order; junction bases with no gene match: 9. This CDR3 has 16 amino acids. In germline, CDR1 is MGHRA, CDR2 YSYEKL. CDR3 DNA sequence: TGCGCCAGCAGCCAAGTAATTGGGACAGGGGGTCGAGAGCAGTACTTC. Translating it yields CASSQVIGTGGREQYF.

A note on this clone: The same CDR3 can be traced to other DNA sequences in this sample. V and J are TRBV6-5 and TRBJ1-2, with 8 nucleotides matching TRBD1. Unmatched junction bases numbered 2, after V lost 6 bases and J lost 2 bases. The CDR3 runs to 13 residues. From germline, CDR1 is MNHEY and CDR2 SVGAGI. CDR3 nucleotides: TGTGCCAGCAGAAGGACAGGGAACTATGGCTACACCTTC. It yields the protein CASRRTGNYGYTF.

The V gene is TRBV29-1, the J gene TRBJ1-5; D possibly corresponds to TRBD1 (6 bases). This CDR3 has 14 amino acids. V lost 8 bases to trimming and J lost 2 bases, with 16 bases between them. Germline V CDR1 and CDR2: SQVTM, ANQGSEA. CDR3 protein: CSFSRGGGNQPQHF. The CDR3 coding sequence is TGCAGCTTCTCCCGCGGGGGCGGCAATCAGCCCCAGCATTTT.

V usage is TRBV6-5 and J usage is TRBJ1-1, with D unresolved. The ends were cut back, 7 bases at V and 1 base at J, with 7 bases in the middle. Per germline, CDR1 MNHEY and CDR2 SVGAGI. The CDR3 has 12 residues. CDR3 DNA sequence: TGTGCCAGCACCTCAGGGAACACTGAAGCTTTCTTT. Residues: CASTSGNTEAFF.

This clone was recorded only once. The CDR3 DNA reads as TGTGCCAGCAGTTACTCAGGCAGGGCCCTATCCTACGAGCAGTACTTC. Protein sequence: CASSYSGRALSYEQYF. The chain uses TRBV6-2 or TRBV6-3 and TRBJ2-7, with a weak D call TRBD1 (5 bases). V gave up 0 bases and J gave up 1 base, with 13 bases separating them. Germline V CDR1 and CDR2: MNHEY, SVGEGT. The CDR3 extends over 16 amino acids.

This chain uses TRBV11-2 with TRBJ2-1, with a weak D call TRBD2 (6 bases). This CDR3 has 18 residues. Germline V gene sequence: CDR1 SGHAT, CDR2 FQNNGV. V was trimmed by 4 bases and J by 0 bases, leaving 19 bases between them. CDR3 sequence reads: CASSSRFRGLSSYNEQFF. In DNA, the CDR3 is TGTGCCAGCAGCTCACGCTTCCGGGGACTTTCCTCCTACAATGAGCAGTTCTTC.

V gene TRBV7-2 combines with J gene TRBJ2-3; D uncertain. V gave up 3 bases and J gave up 1 base, with 8 bases separating them. The CDR3 totals 14 residues. The germline V gene has CDR1 SGHTA and CDR2 FQGNSA. The CDR3 region has the DNA TGTGCCAGCAGCTTCGGGTGGGGCACAGATACGCAGTATTTT. This gives the protein CASSFGWGTDTQYF.

The table lists this clone with a count of one. The chain has TRBV13 and TRBJ1-2; TRBD1 matches 7 bases. CDR3 size: 15 residues. V shed 5 bases and J 6 bases; nucleotides not matched to a gene: 12. Germline assignment: CDR1 PRHDT and CDR2 FYEKMQ (reference sequence). The CDR3 coding sequence is TGTGCCAGCAGCGTGCGTGCAGGGGGGACCAATGGCTACACCTTC. This translates into CASSVRAGGTNGYTF.

The rearrangement links TRBV13 to TRBJ1-3; 7 bases match TRBD1. V lost 5 bases and J lost 6; bases outside the gene matches: 13. The CDR3 has 16 residues. Germline loops: CDR1 PRHDT, CDR2 FYEKMQ (reference sequence). CDR3 nucleotides: TGTGCCAGCAGCAAATCTAAACAGGGGTCGGAAAACACCATATATTTT. This sequence encodes CASSKSKQGSENTIYF.

This clone was observed a single time. The chain is built from TRBV6-5 and TRBJ2-7, with 8 bases aligning to TRBD2. CDR3 size: 15 residues. The trim removed 5 bases at V and 5 bases at J, leaving 11 bases unmatched. Germline V gene sequence: CDR1 MNHEY, CDR2 SVGAGI. The CDR3 here is CASSPPGGVLHEQYF. CDR3 coding DNA: TGTGCCAGCAGTCCCCCGGGGGGGGTATTACACGAGCAGTACTTC.